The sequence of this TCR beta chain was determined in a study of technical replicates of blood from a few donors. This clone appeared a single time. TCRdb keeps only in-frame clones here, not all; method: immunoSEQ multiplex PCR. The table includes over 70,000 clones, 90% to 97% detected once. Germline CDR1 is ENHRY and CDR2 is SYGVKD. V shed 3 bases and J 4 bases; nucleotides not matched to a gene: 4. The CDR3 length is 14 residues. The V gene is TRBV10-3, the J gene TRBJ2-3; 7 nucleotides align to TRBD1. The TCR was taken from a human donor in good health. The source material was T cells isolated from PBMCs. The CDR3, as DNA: TGTGCCATCAGTGACCCTACAGGGGCAGATACGCAGTATTTT. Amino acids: CAISDPTGADTQYF.